The 12 T cell receptor beta chains in this list originate from one sample, sequenced in a study of blood T cell repertoires in COVID-19. Profiled with immunoSEQ multiplex PCR; TCRdb holds only in-frame clones, not every one. The sample consists of some 170,000 clones, 81% of them appearing once. The sequenced sample consisted of peripheral blood. Receptors originate from a woman aged 40 to 50 with COVID-19, enrolled during active disease.

The CDR3 protein is CASSIGAGTGDEQFF. CDR3 DNA sequence: TGTGCCAGTAGTATCGGTGCGGGAACAGGGGATGAGCAGTTCTTC. This chain joins TRBV19 and TRBJ2-1, with a tentative D call TRBD1 (7 bases). V shed 3 bases and J shed 8 bases, with 17 bases lying between them. This CDR3 has 15 residues. Germline lookup yields CDR1 LNHDA and CDR2 SQIVND (reference sequence).

The chain is built from TRBV28 and TRBJ1-4, with 11 nucleotides matching TRBD1. The germline V gene has CDR1 MDHEN and CDR2 SYDVKM. V was clipped by 5 bases and J by 8 bases; unmatched bases: 7. This CDR3 spans 15 amino acids. CDR3 sequence (DNA): TGTGCCAGCAGTGCTAGGGGACAGGGGGACGAAAAACTGTTTTTT. It specifies CASSARGQGDEKLFF.

The rearrangement uses TRBV4-1 and TRBJ2-2; D remains unclear. Trimming shortened V by 4 bases and J by 0 bases, and 9 bases separated the two germline ends. Germline CDR1 and CDR2: MGHRA and YSYEKL. The CDR3 runs 15 residues. The CDR3 bases are TGCGCCAGCAGCCCGTTGACAACGAACACCGGGGAGCTGTTTTTT. This encodes CASSPLTTNTGELFF.

This sequence joins TRBV11-2 and TRBJ2-7; 11 bases match TRBD2. The length of the CDR3 is 16 residues. Germline V gene data show CDR1 as SGHAT and CDR2 as FQNNGV. After removal of 8 bases from V and 1 base from J, the junction contained 10 bases not matched to a gene. CDR3 sequence reads: CASGPPGTSGSYEQYF. The CDR3 coding sequence is TGTGCCAGCGGCCCCCCGGGGACTAGCGGATCCTACGAGCAGTACTTC.

The chain uses TRBV3-1 (or the pseudogene TRBV3-2) and TRBJ1-6, with no clear D. Trimming shortened V by 0 bases and J by 0 bases, and 9 bases separated the two germline ends. The CDR3 runs to 17 residues. Germline loops: CDR1 LGHDT, CDR2 YNNKEL (reference sequence). CDR3 loop: CASSQEFGSSYNSPLHF. CDR3 DNA: TGTGCCAGCAGCCAAGAGTTTGGGAGCTCCTATAATTCACCCCTCCACTTT.

Remarks on this clone: The junction and the germline gene differ at one end; a read error may be behind it. The chain employs TRBV7-7 and TRBJ2-2; 7 nucleotides agree with TRBD1. Germline V gene sequence: CDR1 SSHAT, CDR2 FNYEAQ (reference sequence). The CDR3 contains 15 residues. CDR3 DNA sequence: TGTGCTAGCAGCATCGACAGGGCGAACACCGGGGAGCTGTTTTTT. The encoded protein is CASSIDRANTGELFF.

The rearrangement joins TRBV7-9 to TRBJ2-2, with TRBD2 matching 7 bases. The CDR3 spans 15 residues. Trimming took 5 bases from V and 2 from J; bases not matched to a gene: 5. Germline-derived CDR1 and CDR2 are SEHNR and FQNEAQ (reference sequence). Here the CDR3 reads CASSRSGANTGELFF. For the CDR3, the DNA is TGTGCCAGCAGCCGGAGCGGGGCAAACACCGGGGAGCTGTTTTTT.

Here the CDR3 DNA reads TGTGCCAGCAGGAGGACATCTGGGGCCAACGTCCTGACTTTC. Its protein product is CASRRTSGANVLTF. The V call is TRBV2, the J call TRBJ2-6, with a tentative D call TRBD1 (5 bases). The CDR3 is made up of 14 amino acids. The V end was cut by 6 bases, the J end by 1 base, with 7 bases between. CDR1 and CDR2 (germline): SNHLY, FYNNEI.

This rearrangement joins TRBV5-4 to TRBJ1-3; tentatively, D is TRBD1 (6 bases). CDR1 and CDR2 (germline): SGHNT, YYREEE (reference sequence). The V end lost 4 bases, the J end lost 0 bases, and 8 bases lay between the germline ends. This CDR3 contains 14 residues. CDR3 residues: CASSPTGSGNTIYF. The CDR3 region has the DNA TGTGCCAGCAGCCCGACAGGCTCTGGAAACACCATATATTTT.

This chain links TRBV14 with TRBJ2-1, with 11 bases that match TRBD2. J lost 10 bases, V lost 4 bases, and 15 bases had no gene match. There are 17 residues in the CDR3. Germline-derived CDR1 and CDR2 are SGHDN and FVKESK. For the CDR3, the DNA is TGTGCCAGCAGCCTCCCAACCTTAGCGGGAGGGAATTCGGAGCAGTTCTTC. This encodes CASSLPTLAGGNSEQFF.

A note on this clone: The same CDR3 arises from other DNA sequences in this sample as well. The rearrangement joins TRBV6-6 to TRBJ1-2; D is uncertain. Trimming took 6 bases from V and 2 from J, leaving 10 bases between them. Looked up from germline, CDR1 is MNHNY and CDR2 is SVGAGI (reference sequence). The CDR3 spans 13 residues. This CDR3 is CASSSGQNYGYTF. DNA for the CDR3: TGTGCCAGCAGCTCTGGCCAGAACTATGGCTACACCTTC.

The CDR3 loop is CASSFLPGANVLTF. CDR3 nucleotides: TGTGCCAGCAGCTTTCTCCCTGGGGCCAACGTCCTGACTTTC. The chain has TRBV7-8 and TRBJ2-6; D not resolved. The germline gives CDR1 SGHVS, CDR2 FQNEAQ. Trimming shortened V by 3 bases and J by 2 bases, and 5 bases separated the two germline ends. The CDR3 has 14 amino acids.